The T cell receptor beta chain described here comes from a study of control samples from healthy donors and cancer patients. Method: immunoSEQ multiplex PCR; TCRdb's copy keeps in-frame clones and lacks some. The data show about 150,000 clones, roughly 94% seen once. The germline CDR1 and CDR2 sequences are SGHDT and YYEEEE. The V gene end was trimmed by 5 bases and the J gene end by 0 bases; junction bases not matched to a gene: 17. This CDR3 comprises 19 residues. Sequenced: blood. The receptor was derived from a man in his forties or fifties in good health. V usage is TRBV5-6 and J usage is TRBJ2-3; TRBD2 agrees at 8 bases. The CDR3 nucleotides are TGTGCCAGCAGTCTGAGGGGGAGCGGGGGCCCCGGCAGCACAGATACGCAGTATTTT. Its protein product is CASSLRGSGGPGSTDTQYF.